This is a list of T cell receptor beta chains from one sample in a study of blood T cell repertoires in COVID-19. TCRdb's copy holds only in-frame clones and misses some; the assay was immunoSEQ multiplex PCR. Of fewer than 250,000 clones listed, approximately 90% are singletons. The sample comprised peripheral blood. These receptors came from a man aged 45-65 years with COVID-19, enrolled during active disease. The CDR3 runs from the conserved cysteine through the conserved F or W. A D gene is named only where the DNA matches it firmly. Clone sizes are given selectively: once, few, many, or a class where the clone is expanded.

J gene | clone size | V gene | D gene | CDR3 DNA | CDR3 protein
TRBJ1-6 | once | TRBV11-2 | NA | TGTGCCAGCTCTAGCTCCTATAATTCACCCCTCCACTTT | CASSSSYNSPLHF
TRBJ2-7 | NA | TRBV27 | TRBD1 | TGTGCCAGCAGGTCCATAAGGGACAGGGATCTCGAGCAGTACTTC | CASRSIRDRDLEQYF
TRBJ2-7 | NA | TRBV19 | TRBD1 | TGTGCCAGTAGTATTCGGACAGGGACTCCCTACGAGCAGTACTTC | CASSIRTGTPYEQYF
TRBJ2-1 | NA | TRBV4-3 | TRBD2 | TGCGCCAGCAGCCTCAGCGGGGGGTACAATGAGCAGTTCTTC | CASSLSGGYNEQFF
TRBJ2-5 | few | TRBV27 | NA | TGTGCCAGCAGTTCCTCGCACCGGCTGGGCGAGTACTTC | CASSSSHRLGEYF
TRBJ1-1 | NA | TRBV6-5 | NA | TGTGCCAGCACAGCAGGGGCTGAAGCTTTCTTT | CASTAGAEAFF
TRBJ1-1 | NA | TRBV6-6 | TRBD1 | TGTGCCAGCAGTCGCTACTCAAACAGGGGACCCTGGTACACTGAAGCTTTCTTT | CASSRYSNRGPWYTEAFF
TRBJ1-2 | NA | TRBV6-5 | NA | TGTGCCAGCAGTCCCCCTGGGACAAACTATGGCTACACCTTC | CASSPPGTNYGYTF
TRBJ1-1 | NA | TRBV5-8 | NA | TGTGCCAGCAGCCTGAGCCGGGGGAACACTGAAGCTTTCTTT | CASSLSRGNTEAFF
TRBJ1-1 | NA | TRBV6-6 | NA | TGTGCCTGCTCAGCAGGGGTGAACACTGAAGCTTTCTTT | CACSAGVNTEAFF
TRBJ1-5 | few | TRBV28 | NA | TGTGCCAGCAGTCCACCTGACAGGTATCAGCCCCAGCATTTT | CASSPPDRYQPQHF
TRBJ2-2 | many | TRBV4-1 | NA | TGCGCCAGCAGCCAAGTCGCCCCCGGGCCCCGAGGGGGGGAGCTGTTTTTT | CASSQVAPGPRGGELFF
TRBJ2-1 | few | TRBV7-7 | TRBD2 | TGTGCCAGCAGCTTATTTAGCGGGGGGCAGAGCTCCTACAATGAGCAGTTCTTC | CASSLFSGGQSSYNEQFF
TRBJ2-1 | NA | TRBV10-3 | TRBD2 | TGTGCCATCAGGTCTAGCGGGATGAGCTCCTACAATGAGCAGTTCTTC | CAIRSSGMSSYNEQFF
TRBJ2-7 | NA | TRBV5-6 | NA | TGTGCCAGCAGCTCGCAGGGTCCCGAGACCTACGAGCAGTACTTC | CASSSQGPETYEQYF
TRBJ1-5 | NA | TRBV2 | TRBD1 | TGTGCCAGCAGCAAGGACAGGGATCAGCCCCAGCATTTT | CASSKDRDQPQHF
TRBJ1-4 | once | TRBV20-1 | NA | TGCAGTGCTAGTGCCTCCCAGATTGCAACTAATGAAAAACTGTTTTTT | CSASASQIATNEKLFF
TRBJ1-5 | NA | TRBV6-1 | NA | TGTGCCAGCAGTGAACGGGTGACAGTGAGGCATCAGCCCCAGCATTTT | CASSERVTVRHQPQHF
TRBJ2-1 | NA | TRBV7-9 | NA | TGTGCCAGCAGCTTAGTCGAGGTATTCTCCTACAATGAGCAGTTCTTC | CASSLVEVFSYNEQFF
TRBJ2-1 | NA | TRBV6-6 | TRBD2 | TGTGCCAGCACAGCCCTAGCGGGAACCTATGAGCAGTTCTTC | CASTALAGTYEQFF
TRBJ1-5 | NA | TRBV19 | TRBD1 | TGTGCCAGTAGTATTGACAGGGGCAACAATCAGCCCCAGCATTTT | CASSIDRGNNQPQHF
TRBJ2-2 | few | TRBV9 | NA | TGTGCCAGCAGCTCACAACTAGTCACCGGGGAGCTGTTTTTT | CASSSQLVTGELFF
TRBJ2-5 | NA | TRBV5-1 | TRBD2 | TGCGCCAGCAGCGTCGGGACTAGCGGGGGTCTAGAGACCCAGTACTTC | CASSVGTSGGLETQYF
TRBJ2-5 | NA | TRBV28 | NA | TGTGCCAGCAGTCTCGGGGGGCAGGGTGGAGAGACCCAGTACTTC | CASSLGGQGGETQYF
TRBJ1-6 | NA | TRBV18 | NA | TGTGCCAGCTCACCCAGGGATAATTCACCCCTCCACTTT | CASSPRDNSPLHF
TRBJ2-5 | NA | TRBV28 | TRBD2 | TGTGCCAGCAGTTTATCTACTAGCGGACAAGAGACCCAGTACTTC | CASSLSTSGQETQYF
TRBJ1-2 | NA | TRBV27 | NA | TGTGCCAGCAGCCCTGTCGTGGCTGATGGCTACACCTTC | CASSPVVADGYTF
TRBJ1-1 | NA | TRBV19 | TRBD1 | TGTGCCAGTACCCTGACAGGGGCTGACACTGAAGCTTTCTTT | CASTLTGADTEAFF
TRBJ2-7 | NA | TRBV6-2/TRBV6-3 | NA | TGTGCCAGCAGTACCCGGGACAAACTTCCCTACGAGCAGTACTTC | CASSTRDKLPYEQYF
TRBJ2-7 | NA | TRBV6-2/TRBV6-3 | TRBD2 | TGTGCCAGCAGTTACGTCTTAGGACTAGCCTACGAGCAGTACTTC | CASSYVLGLAYEQYF
TRBJ1-2 | NA | TRBV2 | TRBD1 | TGTGCCAGCAGAGATAGTGGGACAGGCCGATTTGGCTACACCTTC | CASRDSGTGRFGYTF
TRBJ1-5 | once | TRBV19 | NA | TGTGCCAGTAGTTGGACAGTGGGAAATAGCAATCAGCCCCAGCATTTT | CASSWTVGNSNQPQHF
TRBJ1-2 | NA | TRBV10-3 | TRBD1 | TGTGCCATCAGGCCAACCAGGACAGGGTTTAACTATGGCTACACCTTC | CAIRPTRTGFNYGYTF
TRBJ2-3 | NA | TRBV6-1 | NA | TGTGCCAGCAGTGAACCTCTCTCAGATACGCAGTATTTT | CASSEPLSDTQYF
TRBJ2-2 | NA | TRBV19 | TRBD1 | TGTGCCAGTCGAAAATCAGAGGCAGGGGGCCGGGAGCTGTTTTTT | CASRKSEAGGRELFF
TRBJ2-1 | NA | TRBV2 | NA | TGTGCCAGCCACAGGAAAAGCTCCTACAATGAGCAGTTCTTC | CASHRKSSYNEQFF
TRBJ2-7 | NA | TRBV6-5 | TRBD1 | TGTGCCAGTCAGGACAGGGCGAACTACGAGCAGTACTTC | CASQDRANYEQYF
TRBJ1-5 | NA | TRBV7-9 | NA | TGTGCCAGCAGCGCGGGGGGGGCAGCGCTAGGGCCCCAGCATTTT | CASSAGGAALGPQHF
TRBJ2-7 | NA | TRBV30 | TRBD1 | TGTGCCTGGAGCGGTAGACAGGGGGCCTCCTACGAGCAGTACTTC | CAWSGRQGASYEQYF
TRBJ1-5 | NA | TRBV19 | TRBD1 | TGTGCCAGTAGTGATATCGGACAGGAAATTTTTAGCAATCAGCCCCAGCATTTT | CASSDIGQEIFSNQPQHF
TRBJ2-7 | NA | TRBV12-3/TRBV12-4 | NA | TGTGCCAGCAGTGACACGCTCTCCGAGCAGTACTTC | CASSDTLSEQYF
TRBJ2-2 | NA | TRBV6-2/TRBV6-3 | NA | TGTGCCAGCAGCTCCCTTCCGGGTTTAGCCGAGCTGTTTTTT | CASSSLPGLAELFF